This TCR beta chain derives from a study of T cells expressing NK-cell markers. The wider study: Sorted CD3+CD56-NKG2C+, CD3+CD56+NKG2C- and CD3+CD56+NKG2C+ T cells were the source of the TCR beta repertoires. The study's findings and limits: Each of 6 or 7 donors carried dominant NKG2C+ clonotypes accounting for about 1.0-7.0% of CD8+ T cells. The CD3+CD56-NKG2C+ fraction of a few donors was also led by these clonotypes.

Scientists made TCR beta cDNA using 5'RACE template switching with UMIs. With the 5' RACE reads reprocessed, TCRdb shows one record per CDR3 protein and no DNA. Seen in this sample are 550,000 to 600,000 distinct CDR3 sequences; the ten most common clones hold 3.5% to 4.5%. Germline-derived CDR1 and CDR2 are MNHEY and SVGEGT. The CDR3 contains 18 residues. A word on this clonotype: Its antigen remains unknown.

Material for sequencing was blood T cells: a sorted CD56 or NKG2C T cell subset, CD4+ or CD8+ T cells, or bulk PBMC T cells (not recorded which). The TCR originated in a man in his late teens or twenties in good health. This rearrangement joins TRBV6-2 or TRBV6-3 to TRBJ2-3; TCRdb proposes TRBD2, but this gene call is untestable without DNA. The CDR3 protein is CASSTERLAGGPRDTQYF.